One and the same sample provided the 10 T cell receptor beta chains below, sequenced in a study of blood T cell repertoires in COVID-19. Produced via immunoSEQ multiplex PCR; TCRdb's table is partial and in-frame only. The table has 200,000 to 250,000 clones, approximately 78% seen once. The material sequenced was peripheral blood. The source is a woman in her 70s with COVID-19, enrolled during active disease.

This rearrangement joins TRBV3-1 (or the pseudogene TRBV3-2) to TRBJ2-5; D gene uncertain. V lost 1 base and J lost 4, with 4 bases in between. This CDR3 region has 12 residues. The germline V gene has CDR1 LGHDT and CDR2 YNNKEL (reference sequence). DNA of the CDR3: TGTGCCAGCAGCCAAGCCCGAGAGACCCAGTACTTC. Protein sequence: CASSQARETQYF.

This clone was counted a single time. The DNA of the CDR3 is TGTGCCAGCAGTTTGACTAGCGGGAAGTACAATGAGCAGTTCTTC. This codes for CASSLTSGKYNEQFF. The V gene is TRBV6-2 or TRBV6-3, the J gene TRBJ2-1, with 11 bases aligning to TRBD2. Germline V CDR1 and CDR2: MNHEY, SVGEGT. This CDR3 spans 15 amino acids. V shed 4 bases, J shed 4 bases, and the junction held 3 bases outside the gene matches.

In nucleotides, the CDR3 is TGTGCCACCGATAGTGGGGAGGGCCCTGAAGCTTTCTTT. It codes for CATDSGEGPEAFF. The chain employs TRBV7-8 and TRBJ1-1; D is ambiguous. Germline CDR1 SGHVS, CDR2 FQNEAQ. The CDR3 covers 13 residues. V was pared by 10 bases and J by 6 bases, with 18 bases between.

The rearrangement uses TRBV9 and TRBJ1-2; no firm D call. Germline V gene lookup returns CDR1 SGDLS and CDR2 YYNGEE. The CDR3 is made up of 13 amino acids. With 3 bases removed from V and 8 bases from J, the gap between germline ends came to 14 bases. CDR3 sequence: CASSAGGGLGYTF. For the CDR3, the DNA is TGTGCCAGCAGCGCTGGCGGCGGCCTAGGCTACACCTTC.

The chain employs TRBV19 and TRBJ2-7, with D perhaps matching TRBD1 (5 bases). CDR1 is LNHDA and CDR2 is SQIVND in the germline V gene (reference sequence). The CDR3 consists of 13 residues. Trimming pared 7 bases from V and 6 bases from J, leaving 16 bases between. The CDR3: CASKLQGKSEQYF. CDR3 coding DNA: TGTGCCAGTAAGTTGCAGGGTAAAAGCGAGCAGTACTTC.

The V gene is TRBV27, the J gene TRBJ1-2; D unresolved. The germline V and J ends were trimmed by 6 bases and 6 bases, with 14 bases remaining between them. This CDR3 has 13 amino acids. CDR1 is MNHEY, CDR2 SMNVEV, per germline (reference sequence). CDR3 sequence reads: CASSRMRLDGYTF. The CDR3 coding sequence is TGTGCCAGCAGCAGGATGCGTTTAGATGGCTACACCTTC.

This clone has just one count. This chain connects TRBV19 to TRBJ1-2; maybe TRBD1 (5 bases). Trimming pared 3 bases from V and 6 bases from J, leaving 8 bases between. The CDR3 loop spans 12 amino acids. Germline V gives CDR1 LNHDA, CDR2 SQIVND (reference sequence). CDR3 residues: CASSMRRDGYTF. The CDR3 DNA reads TGTGCCAGTAGTATGCGCAGGGATGGCTACACCTTC.

The genes are TRBV7-9 and TRBJ2-3, with D perhaps TRBD2 (5 bases). This CDR3 contains 13 residues. Germline CDR1 is SEHNR and CDR2 is FQNEAQ (reference sequence). The V end was cut by 4 bases, the J end by 3 bases, with 8 bases between. CDR3: CASSWESTDTQYF. The CDR3 DNA is TGTGCCAGCAGCTGGGAGTCAACAGATACGCAGTATTTT.

This sequence joins TRBV2 and TRBJ1-5, with 7 bases lining up with TRBD1. The V segment lost 7 bases and the J segment 4 bases; nucleotides outside the gene matches: 4. Germline V gene lookup returns CDR1 SNHLY and CDR2 FYNNEI. The CDR3 has 13 amino acids. The chain's CDR3 is CASKGTANQPQHF. The CDR3 nucleotides are TGTGCCAGCAAAGGGACAGCTAATCAGCCCCAGCATTTT. Complete variable domain (other parts from reference TRBV2 and TRBJ1-5): EPEVTQTPSHQVTQMGQEVILRCVPISNHLYFYWYRQILGQKVEFLVSFYNNEISEKSEIFDDQFSVERPDGSNFTLKIRSTKLEDSAMYFCASKGTANQPQHFGDGTRLSIL.

This clone was found a few times. The V call is TRBV5-1, the J call TRBJ2-7; 7 positions match TRBD1. The germline V gene has CDR1 SGHRS and CDR2 YFSETQ. V lost 4 bases and J lost 3; bases outside the gene matches: 10. The CDR3 runs 15 residues. CDR3 coding DNA: TGCGCCAGCAGCCCCAAGACAGGGTACGTCTACGAGCAGTACTTC. This sequence encodes CASSPKTGYVYEQYF.